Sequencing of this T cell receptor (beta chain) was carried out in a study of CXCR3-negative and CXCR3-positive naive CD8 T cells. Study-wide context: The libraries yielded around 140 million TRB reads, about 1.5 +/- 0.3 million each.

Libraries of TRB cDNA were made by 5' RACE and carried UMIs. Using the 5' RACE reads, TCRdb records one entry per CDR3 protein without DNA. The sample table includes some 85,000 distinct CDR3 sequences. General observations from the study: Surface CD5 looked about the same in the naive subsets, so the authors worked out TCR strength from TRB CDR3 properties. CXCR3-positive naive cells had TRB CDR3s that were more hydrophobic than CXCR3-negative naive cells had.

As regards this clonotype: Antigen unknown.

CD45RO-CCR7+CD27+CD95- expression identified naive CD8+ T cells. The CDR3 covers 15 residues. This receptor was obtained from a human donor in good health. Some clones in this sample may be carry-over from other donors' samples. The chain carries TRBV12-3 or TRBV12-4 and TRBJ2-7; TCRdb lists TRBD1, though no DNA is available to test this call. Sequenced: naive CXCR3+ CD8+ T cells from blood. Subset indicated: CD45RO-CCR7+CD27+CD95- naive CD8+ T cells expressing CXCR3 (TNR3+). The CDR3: CASSLSGTGYHEQYF.